A single sample is the source of the 3 T cell receptor beta chains below, sequenced in a study of blood T cells in healthy people across ages. Together with a sample-barcoded 5' primer, a J-beta primer mix was included in a second PCR lasting roughly 6 to 12 cycles. TCRdb passed the 5' RACE reads through MiXCR, listing each CDR3 protein once. In the table there are about a million distinct CDR3 sequences, roughly 51% of which are singletons. Sequencing was done on a sample of blood. The receptors derive from a woman aged 55-69 years in good health.

This chain joins TRBV4-1 and TRBJ2-1; 12 bases fit TRBD2. Trimming cost V 1 base and J 10 bases; bases outside gene matches: 14. Germline V CDR1 and CDR2: MGHRA, YSYEKL. The CDR3 contains 18 residues. CDR3 amino acids: CASSQVLRASGRVGEQFF. The CDR3 region has the DNA TGCGCCAGCAGCCAAGTCTTGAGGGCTAGCGGGAGGGTCGGGGAGCAGTTCTTC.

This clonotype was seen only a few times. V and J are TRBV28 and TRBJ2-3; D is unclear. The CDR3 length is 16 residues. CDR1 is MDHEN, CDR2 SYDVKM, per germline. V gave up 8 bases and J gave up 6 bases, with 24 bases separating them. This chain's CDR3 is CASFPGPFRWRDTQYF. In nucleotides, the CDR3 is TGTGCCAGCTTTCCGGGCCCGTTCAGGTGGCGCGATACGCAGTATTTT.

Details on this clonotype: At one boundary the junction diverges from the germline segment, which might be a read error. The J gene is TRBJ2-5, the V gene TRBV3-1; no firm D call. The CDR3 spans 12 residues. The germline gives CDR1 LGHDT, CDR2 YNNKEL (reference sequence). CDR3 residues: CANSQDWQEQYF. The CDR3 DNA reads as TGTGCCAACAGCCAAGATTGGCAGGAGCAGTACTTC.